This T cell receptor (beta chain) emerged from a study of identifying expanded T cells in peripheral blood. Notes on the study in general: About 1.2 clones differed between technical replicates, versus approximately 17 and 20 over time. Clone count variance between roughly two-week samples rose with total template count.

The CDR3 extends over 18 amino acids. The J segment lost 1 base and the V segment lost 0 bases, leaving 9 bases of the junction unmatched. Germline values: CDR1 SGHAT, CDR2 FQDESV (reference sequence). Details on this clone: As yet, its antigen is unknown.

Sequencing used immunoSEQ multiplex PCR; TCRdb keeps in-frame clones, though not all of them. The profile covers tens of thousands of clones, with 70% to 90% appearing a single time and 4% to 5.5% taken by the ten largest. This rearrangement joins TRBV11-1 to TRBJ1-1, with 9 nucleotides matching TRBD1. This TCR came from a person aged 18 to 75 in good health. Source material: blood. CDR3 bases: TGTGCCAGCAGCTTAGCCGCACAGGGGGCGAGGGGGAACACTGAAGCTTTCTTT. This sequence encodes CASSLAAQGARGNTEAFF.